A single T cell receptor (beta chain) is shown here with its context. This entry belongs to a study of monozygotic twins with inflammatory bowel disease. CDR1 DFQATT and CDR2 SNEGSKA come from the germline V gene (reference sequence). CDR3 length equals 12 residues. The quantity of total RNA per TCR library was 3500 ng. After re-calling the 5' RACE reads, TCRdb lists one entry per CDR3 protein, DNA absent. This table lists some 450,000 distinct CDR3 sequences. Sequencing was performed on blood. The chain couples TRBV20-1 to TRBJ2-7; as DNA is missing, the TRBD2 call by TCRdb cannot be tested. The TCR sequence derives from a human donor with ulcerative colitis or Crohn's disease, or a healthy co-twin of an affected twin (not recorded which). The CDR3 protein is CSASLQGGEQYF.